This T cell receptor (beta chain) was recorded in a study of blood T cell repertoires in COVID-19. Background on the study: The samples span acute and convalescent COVID-19 from the United States, Italy and Spain. Nucleic acid was either cDNA or gDNA, and it came from T cells, B-cell-depleted T cells, or PBMCs.

Per the original data handling: Reference gene primer amplification in the assay estimated nucleated cell counts. Assay: immunoSEQ multiplex PCR; the TCRdb copy retains only in-frame clones and omits some. V and J calls plus clone size are reproduced from that table; the DNA served to infer D and trimming. The repertoire includes some 100,000 clones, roughly 84% of them detected once, and around 13% sits in the top ten. The source material was peripheral blood. The receptor's source is a human donor in a cohort sampled during active COVID-19.

In DNA, the CDR3 is TGTGCCAGCAGCACAGGGGCAAGAAATTCACCCCTCCACTTT. Encoded protein: CASSTGARNSPLHF. J is TRBJ1-6 and V is TRBV9, with 7 bases aligning to TRBD1. CDR1 SGDLS and CDR2 YYNGEE come from the germline V gene. CDR3 length equals 14 residues. V lost 4 bases and J lost 7; bases outside the gene matches: 5.